What follows are 2 T cell receptor beta chains derived from one specimen sequenced in a study of T cell responses to AZD1222 COVID-19 vaccine (dated by TCRdb to 2020 to 2022). The sample's time point label, decoded: about 28 days (+/-7) after the second vaccine dose. The protocol used for the library was the immunoSEQ multiplex PCR assay. TCRdb provides this immuneACCESS table in a form limited to in-frame rearrangements. Some clones are lacking; in checked studies, under half of them reflect an unresolved V gene, and why the rest are absent is not known. Here the sample has 100,000 to 120,000 clones; around 93% occur a single time. The ten largest clones capture approximately 2.9% of the sample. The sample was peripheral blood, taken 28 days after the second AZD1222 dose. The receptors were gathered from an adult who received the AZD1222 COVID-19 vaccine.

V gene TRBV5-6 combines with J gene TRBJ2-1; D call uncertain. CDR3 length: 14 amino acids. The V end lost 0 bases, the J end lost 7 bases, and 11 bases lay between the germline ends. CDR1 SGHDT and CDR2 YYEEEE come from the germline V gene. The CDR3 sequence is CASSLGPKLNEQFF. CDR3 DNA sequence: TGTGCCAGCAGCTTGGGGCCAAAACTGAATGAGCAGTTCTTC.

This chain joins TRBV6-5 and TRBJ2-7, with TRBD1 identical over 7 bases. Unmatched junction bases numbered 6, after V lost 1 base and J lost 0 bases. Germline V gene lookup returns CDR1 MNHEY and CDR2 SVGAGI. The CDR3 totals 16 residues. The CDR3 DNA is TGTGCCAGCAGTTACTTCGGGACAGCGAGCTCCTACGAGCAGTACTTC. Translated: CASSYFGTASSYEQYF.